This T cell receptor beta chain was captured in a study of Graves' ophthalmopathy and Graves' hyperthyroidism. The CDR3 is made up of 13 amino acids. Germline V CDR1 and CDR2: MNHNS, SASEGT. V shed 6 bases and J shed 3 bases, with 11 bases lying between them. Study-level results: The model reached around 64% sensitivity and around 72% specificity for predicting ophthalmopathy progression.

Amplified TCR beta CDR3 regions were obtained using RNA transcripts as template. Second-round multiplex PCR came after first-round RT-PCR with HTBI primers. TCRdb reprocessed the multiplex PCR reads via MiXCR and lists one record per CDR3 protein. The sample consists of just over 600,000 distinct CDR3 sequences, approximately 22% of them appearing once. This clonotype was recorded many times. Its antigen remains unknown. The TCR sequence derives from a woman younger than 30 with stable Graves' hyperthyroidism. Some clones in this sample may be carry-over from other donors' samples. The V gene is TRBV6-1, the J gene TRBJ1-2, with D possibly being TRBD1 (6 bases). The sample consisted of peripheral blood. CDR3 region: CASRIQGDYGYTF. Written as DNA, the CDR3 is TGTGCCAGCAGGATACAGGGTGACTATGGCTACACCTTC.